This T cell receptor (beta chain) derives from a study of human T cells and chemical hapten exposure (dated by TCRdb to about 2021). Notes on the research overall: For sensitization, 2% DPC in acetone was applied to a roughly 2 cm by roughly 2 cm area of upper inner arm skin. Libraries were combined into a pool for sequencing, and differences in TCR yield between samples came mainly from small differences in library volumes within the pool. Most of the patients in the cohort were female, and the cohort covered alopecia areata with under or over 50% scalp involvement, alopecia totalis and alopecia universalis. In alopecia patients, the study followed how the peripheral blood TCR repertoire changed in vivo over primary and secondary sensitization to diphenylcyclopropenone (DPC), a hapten. For every blood RNA sample, sequencing covered both the TCR alpha and TCR beta chains. About 30 alopecia patients provided blood for TCR sequencing at one to four time points (pre-sensitization, 2, 6 and 24 weeks). Patch tests used Finn chambers with 0.01% DPC on the upper back, scored after 6 days by International Contact Dermatitis Research Group standards. Weekly therapeutic DPC doses were additionally applied to the scalp of patients throughout the roughly 23-week study period. Blood was sampled from patients pre-sensitization (week 0) and at 2, 6 and about 24 weeks after DPC sensitization. Beyond this particular receptor, the publication reports: DPC sensitization did not change the number of TCRs with a frequency above 1 in 1000, and there was no evidence of changes in global repertoire structure. Expanded TCRs formed significantly more large CDR3 similarity clusters than pre-sensitization or healthy control sets, consistent with antigen-driven responses. Because every patient had alopecia, a presumed autoimmune disease, the patients' immune response might differ from that of healthy individuals. Patch test score correlated positively with the number of PT1 expanded TCRs, reaching significance at thresholds 8, 16 and 32 but not at 4. Repeated subsampling changed both the strength of the expansion versus patch-test correlation and the threshold at which the correlation became significant.

This clonotype was seen at least ten times. Its antigen is currently not known. Nothing much larger sits one base from this clone, and base qualities are not available. The time point label, as the study defines it: pre-sensitization, week 0. This specimen's treatment or condition label, interpreted: therapeutic diphenylcyclopropenone sensitization with weekly scalp DPC. Unfractionated whole blood was collected in Tempus Blood RNA tubes, and total RNA was extracted from that blood. At each patch-test visit, blood was drawn before the patch test was applied. Patients were considered eligible if aged 18 to 70, diagnosed with alopecia and deemed suitable for DPC therapy, and patients were excluded if pregnant. The method was RACE. Sequenced using a NextSeq 500. During library preparation, unique molecular identifiers were attached to individual cDNA molecules so that TCRs could be counted quantitatively and reproducibly. Turning to the authors' computational methods: A median of roughly 100,000 TCRs per sample was observed, with a range of roughly 23,224 to 750,000. The Decombinator software suite was used to annotate V, J and CDR3 in the TCR reads. For PS versus PT1 abundance plots, all samples were subsampled to the same number of TCRs (28,000). TCRs were defined as expanded if absent before sensitization and observed at least eight times at the 2-week time point. TCRdb's own reprocessing of the public reads used fastp at Q25 and MiXCR and kept productive beta chains. CDR3 protein duplicates are merged, each entry listing the most common genes and DNA. TCRdb's processing, not the study's, gives the V and J calls here. The sample table lists tens of thousands of distinct CDR3 sequences, 8.5% to 10% of them with a count of one. The top ten constitute around a tenth of the sample.

V lost 2 bases and J lost 3 bases; the stretch between them is 4 bases long. CDR3 length: 13 amino acids, cysteine to phenylalanine. The sequence is cut down to CDR3 DNA, 39 bases in frame from base 1. In the germline V gene (reference sequence), CDR1 corresponds to MNHNY and CDR2 to SVGAGI. The material was whole blood, obtained in connection with sensitization to the hapten diphenylcyclopropenone (DPC). The TCR originated in a young woman with alopecia areata. Some clones in this sample may be carry-over from other donors' samples. The chain is made from TRBV6-6 and TRBJ2-2; the D gene assignment is ambiguous. This receptor carries the CDR3 CASSYGYTGELFF. The DNA sequence is TGTGCCAGCAGTTACGGGTACACCGGGGAGCTGTTTTTT.